The 11 T cell receptor beta chains presented below share a single source sample, sequenced in a study of cytomegalovirus exposure and HLA in healthy donors. This PCR relied on a set of 60 Vbeta primers and 13 Jbeta primers. Produced via immunoSEQ multiplex PCR; TCRdb's table is partial and in-frame only. The profile shows around 140,000 clones, around four fifths of them singletons. The sequencing sample was made of PBMCs. The receptors derive from a male donor in good health and CMV-seronegative.

This sequence joins TRBV7-9 and TRBJ1-2; perhaps TRBD1 as D (6 bases). V shed 1 base and J shed 0 bases, with 6 bases lying between them. This CDR3 has 14 amino acids. The germline V gene has CDR1 SEHNR and CDR2 FQNEAQ (reference sequence). CDR3 sequence: CASSLGTANYGYTF. CDR3 nucleotide sequence: TGTGCCAGCAGCTTAGGGACAGCTAACTATGGCTACACCTTC.

The V and J genes are TRBV28 and TRBJ1-2; perhaps TRBD1 as D (6 bases). Looked up from germline, CDR1 is MDHEN and CDR2 is SYDVKM. With 3 bases removed from V and 4 bases from J, the gap between germline ends came to 12 bases. The CDR3 sequence is 14 residues long. In nucleotides, the CDR3 is TGTGCCAGCAGTTTCACAGGGTACCCCTATGGCTACACCTTC. Protein product: CASSFTGYPYGYTF.

The chain uses TRBV7-2 and TRBJ2-7, with D possibly TRBD2 on 6 matching bases. Trimming removed 2 bases from V and 6 bases from J, with 11 bases in between. The CDR3 totals 13 residues. Germline values: CDR1 SGHTA, CDR2 FQGNSA. CDR3 nucleotides: TGTGCCAGCAGCTTACCCCCCGGGGGCGAGCAGTACTTC. Translation gives CASSLPPGGEQYF.

V usage is TRBV7-2 and J usage is TRBJ1-4; unclear D gene. Trimming pared 3 bases from V and 8 bases from J, leaving 7 bases between. The CDR3 is made up of 12 amino acids. CDR1 SGHTA and CDR2 FQGNSA come from the germline V gene. The DNA of the CDR3 is TGTGCCAGCAGCTTTTTGAGGGAAAAACTGTTTTTT. This translates into CASSFLREKLFF.

The chain is built from TRBV7-2 and TRBJ2-7; possibly TRBD2 for D (6 bases). The J call may be faulty, since TRBJ2-5 better matches the DNA end. The CDR3 totals 16 residues. Germline CDR1 reads SGHTA; CDR2 reads FQGNSA. CDR3 sequence reads: CASSPFGDWLQETQYF. DNA of the CDR3: TGTGCCAGCAGCCCCTTTGGGGACTGGCTACAAGAGACCCAGTACTTC.

This sequence joins TRBV28 and TRBJ2-7; D gene uncertain. This CDR3 spans 14 amino acids. Trimming stripped 8 bases from V and 4 bases from J, with 18 bases between. Germline lookup yields CDR1 MDHEN and CDR2 SYDVKM. CDR3: CASYPRYLPYEQYF. CDR3 in DNA: TGTGCCAGCTACCCCAGGTATCTACCATACGAGCAGTACTTC.

The J gene is TRBJ1-1, the V gene TRBV7-9; D gene unclear. Germline-derived CDR1 and CDR2 are SEHNR and FQNEAQ (reference sequence). This CDR3 is built from 13 residues. V dropped 5 bases and J dropped 1 base, with 8 bases sitting between them. CDR3 loop: CASSPHGNTEAFF. In DNA, the CDR3 is TGTGCCAGCAGCCCCCACGGGAACACTGAAGCTTTCTTT.

The gene calls are TRBV28 and TRBJ1-1; D gene ambiguous. This CDR3 contains 14 residues. Germline CDR1 reads MDHEN; CDR2 reads SYDVKM. Trimming took off 6 bases at V and 0 bases at J, with 11 bases between the two ends. DNA for the CDR3: TGTGCCAGCAGCCCCGGTTCTTTGAACACTGAAGCTTTCTTT. Encoded protein: CASSPGSLNTEAFF.

The V call is TRBV28, the J call TRBJ2-7; perhaps TRBD1 as D (5 bases). The CDR3 covers 14 residues. The V gene's germline CDR1 is MDHEN and CDR2 SYDVKM. V shed 6 bases and J shed 7 bases, with 19 bases lying between them. In nucleotides, the CDR3 is TGTGCCAGCAGCCTGGACCCCCCCAGGGTAGAGCAGTACTTC. This encodes CASSLDPPRVEQYF.

This clone appeared a single time. The gene calls are TRBV28 and TRBJ2-3, with D tentatively TRBD2 (5 bases). CDR3 size: 15 residues. The ends were cut back, 1 base at V and 1 base at J, with 9 bases in the middle. CDR1 is MDHEN and CDR2 is SYDVKM in the germline V gene. This CDR3 reads CASSLSRAGTDTQYF. The CDR3 nucleotides read TGTGCCAGCAGTTTATCGCGGGCGGGCACAGATACGCAGTATTTT.

This clone was found once. This chain joins TRBV4-1 and TRBJ1-2; 9 bases agree with TRBD1. V was clipped by 1 base and J by 6 bases; unmatched bases: 6. Looked up from germline, CDR1 is MGHRA and CDR2 is YSYEKL. The CDR3 has 15 residues. For the CDR3, the DNA is TGCGCCAGCAGCCAAGCCTGGGACAGGGTTGATGGCTACACCTTC. This codes for CASSQAWDRVDGYTF.